The present T cell receptor (beta chain) was sequenced within a study of blood T cell repertoires in COVID-19. Germline-derived CDR1 and CDR2 are SGHTA and FQGNSA. V lost 5 bases, J lost 5 bases, and 5 bases stayed unmatched. The CDR3 has 13 residues. In the original workflow: Reference gene primer amplification gave estimated nucleated cell counts. Clones were read by immunoSEQ multiplex PCR, and TCRdb kept only the in-frame ones, dropping some. V, J and clone size were drawn from that table, and D and trimming were deduced from the DNA. The sample comprises tens of thousands of clones, around 86% of which are singletons, and over 7.5% rests with the top ten.

The sequenced material came from peripheral blood. This clonotype originated in a man between 50 and 59 years old with active COVID-19. V is TRBV7-2 and J is TRBJ2-5; 7 nucleotides match TRBD2. In DNA, the CDR3 is TGTGCCAGCAGCCGGGGGGTTGGGGAGACCCAGTACTTC. As protein: CASSRGVGETQYF.